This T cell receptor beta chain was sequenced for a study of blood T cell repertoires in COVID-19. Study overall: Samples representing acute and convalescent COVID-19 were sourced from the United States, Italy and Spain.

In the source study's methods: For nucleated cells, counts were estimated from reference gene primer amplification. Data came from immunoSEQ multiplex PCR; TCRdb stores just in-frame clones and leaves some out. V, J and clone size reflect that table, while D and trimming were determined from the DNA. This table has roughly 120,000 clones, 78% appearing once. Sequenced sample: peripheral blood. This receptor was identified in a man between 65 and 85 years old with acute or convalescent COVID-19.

CDR3 DNA: TGTGCCAGCAGCCCGAACTTCTCTGGAAACACCATATATTTT. Its translation: CASSPNFSGNTIYF. This chain links TRBV11-2 with TRBJ1-3; D is uncertain. CDR1 is SGHAT and CDR2 is FQNNGV in the germline V gene. The germline V and J ends were trimmed by 5 bases and 0 bases, with 8 bases remaining between them. CDR3 length equals 14 residues.